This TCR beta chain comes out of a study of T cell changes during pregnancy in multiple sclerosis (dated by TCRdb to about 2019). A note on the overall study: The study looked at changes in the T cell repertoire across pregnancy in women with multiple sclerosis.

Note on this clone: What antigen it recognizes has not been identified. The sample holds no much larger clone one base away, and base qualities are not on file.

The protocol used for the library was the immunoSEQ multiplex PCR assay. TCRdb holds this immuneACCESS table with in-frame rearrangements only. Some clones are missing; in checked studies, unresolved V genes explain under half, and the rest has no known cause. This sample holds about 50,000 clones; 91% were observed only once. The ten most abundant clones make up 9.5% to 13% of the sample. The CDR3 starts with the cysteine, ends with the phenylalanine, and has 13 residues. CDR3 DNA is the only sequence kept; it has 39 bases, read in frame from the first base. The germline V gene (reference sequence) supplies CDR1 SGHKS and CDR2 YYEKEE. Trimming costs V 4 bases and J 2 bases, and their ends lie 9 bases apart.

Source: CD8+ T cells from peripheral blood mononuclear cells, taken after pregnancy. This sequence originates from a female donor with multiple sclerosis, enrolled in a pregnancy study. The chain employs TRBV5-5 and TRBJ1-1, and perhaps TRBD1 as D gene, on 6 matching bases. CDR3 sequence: CASSHGTNTEAFF. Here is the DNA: TGTGCCAGCAGCCACGGGACAAACACTGAAGCTTTCTTT.